Sequencing of this T cell receptor (beta chain) was carried out in a study of T-cell reconstitution after alpha-beta-depleted transplantation in children. The TCRbeta library was prepared with unique molecular identifiers. TCRdb ran MiXCR on the PCR reads and lists one entry per CDR3 protein. Of about 610,000 distinct CDR3 sequences listed, roughly a tenth are singletons. The table lists this clonotype with a few counts. Germline-derived CDR1 and CDR2 are SGHTA and FQGNSA. This CDR3 contains 15 residues. Trimming took off 5 bases at V and 8 bases at J, with 19 bases between the two ends. The TCR comes from a human donor who donated a stem cell graft to a child with acute myeloid leukemia. Source: PBMCs from the stem cell graft donor, taken from the stem cell graft. The gene calls are TRBV7-2 and TRBJ2-1; tentative D call: TRBD2 (6 bases). The CDR3 loop is CASSPSSLGTYEQFF. CDR3 nucleotide sequence: TGTGCCAGCAGCCCTAGTAGCTTGGGGACTTATGAGCAGTTCTTC.